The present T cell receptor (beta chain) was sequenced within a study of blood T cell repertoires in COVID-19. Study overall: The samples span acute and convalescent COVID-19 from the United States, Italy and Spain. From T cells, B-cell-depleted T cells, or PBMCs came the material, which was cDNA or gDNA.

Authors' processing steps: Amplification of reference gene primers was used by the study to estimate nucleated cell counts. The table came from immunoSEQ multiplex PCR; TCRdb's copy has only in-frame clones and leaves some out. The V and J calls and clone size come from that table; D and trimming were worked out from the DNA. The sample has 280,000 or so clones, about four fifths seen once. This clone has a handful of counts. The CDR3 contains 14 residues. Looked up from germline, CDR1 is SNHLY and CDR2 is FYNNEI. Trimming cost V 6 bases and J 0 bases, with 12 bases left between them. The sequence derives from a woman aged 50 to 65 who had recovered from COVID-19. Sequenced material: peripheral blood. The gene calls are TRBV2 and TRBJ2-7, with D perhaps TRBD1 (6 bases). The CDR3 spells CASRRTATSYEQYF. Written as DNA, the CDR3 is TGTGCCAGCAGGAGGACAGCAACCTCCTACGAGCAGTACTTC. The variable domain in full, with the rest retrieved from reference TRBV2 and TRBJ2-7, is EPEVTQTPSHQVTQMGQEVILRCVPISNHLYFYWYRQILGQKVEFLVSFYNNEISEKSEIFDDQFSVERPDGSNFTLKIRSTKLEDSAMYFCASRRTATSYEQYFGPGTRLTVT.